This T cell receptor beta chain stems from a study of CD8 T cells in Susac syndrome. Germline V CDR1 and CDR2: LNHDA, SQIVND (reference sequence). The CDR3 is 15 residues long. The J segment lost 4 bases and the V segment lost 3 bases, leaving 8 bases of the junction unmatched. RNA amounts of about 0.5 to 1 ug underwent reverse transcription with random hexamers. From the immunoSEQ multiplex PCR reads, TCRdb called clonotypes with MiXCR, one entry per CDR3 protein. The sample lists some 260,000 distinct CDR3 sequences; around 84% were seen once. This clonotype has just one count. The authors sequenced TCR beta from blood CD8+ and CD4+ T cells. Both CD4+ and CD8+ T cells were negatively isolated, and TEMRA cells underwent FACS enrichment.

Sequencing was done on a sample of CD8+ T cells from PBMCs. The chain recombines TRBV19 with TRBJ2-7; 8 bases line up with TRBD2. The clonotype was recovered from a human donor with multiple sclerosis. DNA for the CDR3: TGTGCCAGTAGTATTAGCAGCGGGAGTGCGTACGAGCAGTACTTC. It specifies CASSISSGSAYEQYF.